These 17 T cell receptor beta chains came from one sample sequenced in a study of Graves' ophthalmopathy and Graves' hyperthyroidism. Using RNA transcripts, the TCR beta CDR3 regions were amplified. HTBI primers were employed in first-round RT-PCR, then a second-round multiplex PCR followed. TCRdb reanalysed the multiplex PCR reads using MiXCR and keeps one entry per CDR3 protein. The table includes approximately 210,000 distinct CDR3 sequences, around 30% detected once. Material: peripheral blood. The source of these receptors is a man between 45 and 60 years old with Graves' ophthalmopathy.

This clonotype was detected many times. This chain connects TRBV11-2 to TRBJ2-7, with 7 positions matching TRBD1. Trimming cost V 1 base and J 2 bases; bases outside gene matches: 2. The CDR3 consists of 14 residues. Germline V CDR1 and CDR2: SGHAT, FQNNGV. The chain's CDR3 is CASSLVGGAYEQYF. Here the CDR3 DNA reads TGTGCCAGCAGCTTAGTAGGGGGCGCCTACGAGCAGTACTTC.

This clonotype was counted at least ten times. V is TRBV5-1 and J is TRBJ2-5; 7 bases match TRBD2. With V trimmed by 2 bases and J by 3 bases, 7 bases remained unmatched. Germline loops: CDR1 SGHRS, CDR2 YFSETQ. The CDR3 covers 15 residues. The CDR3 nucleotides read TGCGCCAGCAGCTTAGCGGGAAGAAGAGAAGAGACCCAGTACTTC. It encodes CASSLAGRREETQYF.

This clonotype was found once. This rearrangement joins TRBV6-2 or TRBV6-3 to TRBJ1-6, with D uncertain. CDR3 length: 16 amino acids. Germline CDR1 is MNHEY and CDR2 is SVGEGT. V was clipped by 8 bases and J by 8 bases, with 22 bases between them. CDR3 nucleotides: TGTGCCAGCTGCCCCGGCGGGTGGAGAGCGGATTCACCCCTCCACTTT. Amino acids: CASCPGGWRADSPLHF.

This clonotype was counted many times. J is TRBJ1-1 and V is TRBV20-1; D gene uncertain. The germline CDR1 and CDR2 sequences are DFQATT and SNEGSKA (reference sequence). The CDR3 contains 11 residues. Trimming left V 2 bases short and J 10 bases short, with 11 bases between. CDR3 sequence reads: CSARIGVGAFF. The DNA for the CDR3 is TGCAGTGCTAGAATAGGCGTCGGAGCTTTCTTT.

This chain uses TRBV6-1 with TRBJ2-5; perhaps TRBD1 as D (6 bases). CDR3 length equals 14 residues. Germline V gene sequence: CDR1 MNHNS, CDR2 SASEGT. V shed 5 bases and J shed 1 base, with 11 bases lying between them. CDR3 DNA sequence: TGTGCCAGCAGTCCCCCGGACAGCCAAGAGACCCAGTACTTC. Translated: CASSPPDSQETQYF.

This clonotype occurred once. The chain is built from TRBV6-1 and TRBJ1-2; the D gene is possibly TRBD1 (6 bases). Germline CDR1 is MNHNS and CDR2 is SASEGT. The V end lost 3 bases, the J end lost 4 bases, and 18 bases lay between the germline ends. The CDR3 runs to 16 residues. The CDR3 here is CASSDIWGRRGYGYTF. The CDR3 nucleotides are TGTGCCAGCAGTGACATCTGGGGCCGCAGGGGCTATGGCTACACCTTC.

The J gene is TRBJ1-1, the V gene TRBV5-1, with D possibly matching TRBD1 (5 bases). Germline V gene sequence: CDR1 SGHRS, CDR2 YFSETQ. This CDR3 contains 16 residues. The V end lost 0 bases, the J end lost 2 bases, and 14 bases lay between the germline ends. The CDR3 DNA follows: TGCGCCAGCAGCTTGGGAGCAGGGCGGGGAAACACTGAAGCTTTCTTT. The encoded protein is CASSLGAGRGNTEAFF.

In this sample, this clonotype turned up many times. The chain carries TRBV20-1 and TRBJ2-7; 7 nucleotides match TRBD1. V lost 5 bases to trimming and J lost 6 bases; unmatched junction nucleotides: 16. Per the germline V gene, CDR1 is DFQATT and CDR2 is SNEGSKA (reference sequence). The CDR3 runs to 15 residues. Written as DNA, the CDR3 is TGCAGTGCTTCCACCACCGACAGGGTTGAGTTCGAGCAGTACTTC. Protein sequence: CSASTTDRVEFEQYF.

This clonotype has ten or more counts. The chain recombines TRBV2 with TRBJ2-7; 9 bases map to TRBD1. With 6 bases clipped from V and 6 bases from J, the junction kept 6 bases outside the gene matches. There are 13 residues in the CDR3. Germline-derived CDR1 and CDR2 are SNHLY and FYNNEI. Here the CDR3 reads CASSPGQGSEQYF. CDR3 DNA sequence: TGTGCCAGCAGCCCGGGACAGGGATCCGAGCAGTACTTC. Complete variable domain (other parts from reference TRBV2 and TRBJ2-7): EPEVTQTPSHQVTQMGQEVILRCVPISNHLYFYWYRQILGQKVEFLVSFYNNEISEKSEIFDDQFSVERPDGSNFTLKIRSTKLEDSAMYFCASSPGQGSEQYFGPGTRLTVT.

The sample holds many counts of this clonotype. The CDR3 sequence is CASSFTQGRSTGELFF. CDR3 coding DNA: TGCGCCAGCAGCTTTACGCAGGGGAGGAGCACCGGGGAGCTGTTTTTT. V gene TRBV5-1 combines with J gene TRBJ2-2; D is possibly TRBD1 or TRBD2 (6 bases each). CDR1 and CDR2 (germline): SGHRS, YFSETQ. Between the trimmed V and J ends, which lost 2 bases and 4 bases, there was a span of 15 bases. CDR3 length: 16 amino acids.

In its sample, this clonotype was seen many times. The J gene is TRBJ2-5, the V gene TRBV7-2, with D maybe TRBD2 (6 bases). The CDR3 loop spans 15 amino acids. CDR1 is SGHTA and CDR2 is FQGNSA in the germline V gene. Trimming left V 1 base short and J 1 base short, with 10 bases between. The CDR3 DNA follows: TGTGCCAGCAGCTTAGGGACGGGAGTCCAAGAGACCCAGTACTTC. Translating it yields CASSLGTGVQETQYF.

The chain recombines TRBV12-3 or TRBV12-4 with TRBJ2-7; the D gene could be TRBD1 or TRBD2 (5 bases each). The CDR3 runs 16 residues. The V gene lost 4 bases and the J gene lost 0 bases, with 16 bases spanning the gap. The CDR3 nucleotides are TGTGCCAGCAGTTCCCCCGGGACCCAGAGCTCCTACGAGCAGTACTTC. Translation: CASSSPGTQSSYEQYF.

The gene calls are TRBV30 and TRBJ1-2, with D tentatively TRBD1 (6 bases). CDR3 length: 11 residues. Trimming pared 6 bases from V and 4 bases from J, leaving 9 bases between. The germline V gene encodes CDR1 GTSNPN and CDR2 SVGIG (reference sequence). The CDR3 nucleotides read TGTGCCTGTAGGGGGGGCTATGGCTACACCTTC. It yields the protein CACRGGYGYTF.

This clonotype was seen only a few times. V usage is TRBV30 and J usage is TRBJ2-3; no clear D. The CDR3 is made up of 11 amino acids. Germline V gives CDR1 GTSNPN, CDR2 SVGIG (reference sequence). Between the trimmed V and J ends, which lost 2 bases and 4 bases, there was a span of 4 bases. CDR3 nucleotides: TGTGCCTGGAGTAGGCCAGATACGCAGTATTTT. It yields the protein CAWSRPDTQYF.

This clonotype was observed at least ten times. The gene calls are TRBV5-6 and TRBJ1-5, with 7 positions matching TRBD1. The CDR3 covers 15 residues. The ends lost 4 bases at V and 5 bases at J; junction bases unmatched: 9. The V gene's germline CDR1 is SGHDT and CDR2 YYEEEE. CDR3 DNA sequence: TGTGCCAGCAGCCTAACAGGGGCGAACTATCAGCCCCAGCATTTT. Translated: CASSLTGANYQPQHF.

About this clonotype itself: This may be a read error, as it is one base from a much larger clone. The CDR3: CASSPLYHPPQHF. CDR3 in DNA: TGTGCCAGCAGTCCCTTATACCATCCGCCCCAGCATTTT. This sequence joins TRBV28 and TRBJ1-5; D gene ambiguous. Germline V gene data show CDR1 as MDHEN and CDR2 as SYDVKM. Trimming stripped 5 bases from V and 9 bases from J, with 14 bases between. The CDR3 runs to 13 residues.

This clonotype appeared many times. The J gene is TRBJ2-7, the V gene TRBV4-1; D gene ambiguous. V lost 4 bases to trimming and J lost 2 bases, with 12 bases between them. The germline V gene has CDR1 MGHRA and CDR2 YSYEKL. This CDR3 has 14 residues. In nucleotides, the CDR3 is TGCGCCAGCAGCCTACGAACTGCAGCCTACGAGCAGTACTTC. Translated, it gives CASSLRTAAYEQYF.